Below are 9 T cell receptor beta chains sequenced from a single sample in a study of T cells in Graves' hyperthyroidism and ophthalmopathy. RNA transcripts served as the template for amplifying TCR beta CDR3 regions. The TCR CDR3 was amplified in a first-round RT-PCR using the HTBI primer set. TCRdb re-called the multiplex PCR reads through MiXCR, storing one row per CDR3 protein. Of about half a million distinct CDR3 sequences listed, around a fifth were seen once; the top ten hold approximately 54%. Source material: blood. These receptors all come from a woman aged 70-85 years with Graves' ophthalmopathy.

The chain joins TRBV24-1 to TRBJ2-1, with D perhaps given as TRBD1 or TRBD2 (6 bases each). The CDR3 consists of 16 residues. Germline values: CDR1 KGHDR, CDR2 SFDVKD. V dropped 3 bases and J dropped 4 bases, with 15 bases sitting between them. The CDR3 bases are TGTGCCACCAGTGATCCGGGCTCGGGGGCATACAATGAGCAGTTCTTC. Translating it yields CATSDPGSGAYNEQFF.

In its sample, this clonotype was seen a few times. The gene calls are TRBV3-1 and TRBJ2-1; possibly TRBD1 for D (6 bases). Germline CDR1 LGHDT, CDR2 YNNKEL (reference sequence). V gave up 1 base and J gave up 5 bases, with 9 bases separating them. CDR3 length: 14 amino acids. The CDR3 nucleotides are TGTGCCAGCAGCCAAGGTCAGGGGAACAATGAGCAGTTCTTC. It encodes CASSQGQGNNEQFF.

This clonotype was counted only a few times. This sequence joins TRBV24-1 and TRBJ2-1, with TRBD1 as a possible D gene (6 bases). There are 14 residues in the CDR3. Germline-derived CDR1 and CDR2 are KGHDR and SFDVKD. V shed 5 bases and J shed 5 bases, with 12 bases lying between them. CDR3 loop: CATSVQGGHNEQFF. Here the CDR3 DNA reads TGTGCCACCAGTGTACAGGGCGGACACAATGAGCAGTTCTTC.

V is TRBV5-1 and J is TRBJ1-1; D not certain. Germline V gene lookup returns CDR1 SGHRS and CDR2 YFSETQ. The CDR3 length is 13 residues. V lost 2 bases and J lost 4, with 9 bases in between. The CDR3 is CASSLQIGTEAFF. The CDR3 DNA sequence: TGCGCCAGCAGCTTACAGATCGGCACTGAAGCTTTCTTT.

This clonotype was recorded a few times. The chain links TRBV28 to TRBJ2-1; TRBD1 matches 8 bases. CDR3 length: 14 residues. From germline, CDR1 is MDHEN and CDR2 SYDVKM. The V gene end was trimmed by 1 base and the J gene end by 12 bases; junction bases not matched to a gene: 8. In DNA form, the CDR3 reads TGTGCCAGCAGTTTATCTGGGACAGGAAGCCGGCAGTTCTTC. Its translation is CASSLSGTGSRQFF.

Ten or more counts support this clonotype. The gene calls are TRBV20-1 and TRBJ2-1; unclear D gene. Germline values: CDR1 DFQATT, CDR2 SNEGSKA (reference sequence). Trimming cost V 0 bases and J 6 bases, with 9 bases left between them. This CDR3 is built from 13 residues. The chain's CDR3 is CSARDNPSNEQFF. The CDR3, as DNA: TGCAGTGCTAGAGATAACCCTAGCAATGAGCAGTTCTTC.

In its sample, this clonotype was seen a few times. This chain connects TRBV4-3 to TRBJ2-7, with TRBD1 identical over 9 bases. V lost 1 base and J lost 2; bases outside the gene matches: 3. This CDR3 is 15 amino acids long. CDR1 and CDR2 (germline): LGHNA, YSLEER. This CDR3 is CASSQGRDRAYEQYF. DNA of the CDR3: TGCGCCAGCAGCCAAGGACGGGACAGGGCCTACGAGCAGTACTTC.

This clonotype has a handful of counts. In DNA, the CDR3 is TGTGCCAGCAGTGAATCAATAGCGGGAGGGGGCACAGATACGCAGTATTTT. It translates to CASSESIAGGGTDTQYF. This chain connects TRBV2 to TRBJ2-3; 11 bases align to TRBD2. In germline, CDR1 is SNHLY, CDR2 FYNNEI. V lost 2 bases and J lost 1; bases outside the gene matches: 5. This CDR3 has 17 amino acids.

As concerns this clonotype: It may be a read error: a sequence one base away is much more abundant. The chain is built from TRBV28 and TRBJ1-1; D uncertain. Germline values: CDR1 MDHEN, CDR2 SYDVKM. The CDR3 consists of 12 residues. The CDR3 region is CASSLGSTETFF. For the CDR3, the DNA is TGTGCCAGCAGTTTAGGTTCGACTGAAACTTTCTTT.